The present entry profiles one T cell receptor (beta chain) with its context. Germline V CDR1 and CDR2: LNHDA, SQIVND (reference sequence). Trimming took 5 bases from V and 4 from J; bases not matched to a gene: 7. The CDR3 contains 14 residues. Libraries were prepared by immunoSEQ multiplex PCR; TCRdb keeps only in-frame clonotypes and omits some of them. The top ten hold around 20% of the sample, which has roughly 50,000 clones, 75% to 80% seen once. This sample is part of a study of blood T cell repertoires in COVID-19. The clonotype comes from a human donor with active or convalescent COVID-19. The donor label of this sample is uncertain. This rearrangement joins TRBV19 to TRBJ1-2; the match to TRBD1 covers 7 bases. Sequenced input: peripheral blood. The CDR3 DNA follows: TGTGCCAGTAGTTCCGACAGGGCCTTCTATGGCTACACCTTC. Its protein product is CASSSDRAFYGYTF.